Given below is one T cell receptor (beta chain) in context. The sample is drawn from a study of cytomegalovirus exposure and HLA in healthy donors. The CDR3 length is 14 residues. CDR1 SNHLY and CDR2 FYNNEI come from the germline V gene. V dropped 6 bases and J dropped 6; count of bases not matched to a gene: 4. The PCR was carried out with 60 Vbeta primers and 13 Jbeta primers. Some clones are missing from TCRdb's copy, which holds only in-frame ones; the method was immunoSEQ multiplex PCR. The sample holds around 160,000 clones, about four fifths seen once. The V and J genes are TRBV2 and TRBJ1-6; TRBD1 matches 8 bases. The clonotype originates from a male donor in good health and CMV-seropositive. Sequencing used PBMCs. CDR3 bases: TGTGCCAGCAGAGTGGGACAGGTTAATTCACCCCTCCACTTT. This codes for CASRVGQVNSPLHF.